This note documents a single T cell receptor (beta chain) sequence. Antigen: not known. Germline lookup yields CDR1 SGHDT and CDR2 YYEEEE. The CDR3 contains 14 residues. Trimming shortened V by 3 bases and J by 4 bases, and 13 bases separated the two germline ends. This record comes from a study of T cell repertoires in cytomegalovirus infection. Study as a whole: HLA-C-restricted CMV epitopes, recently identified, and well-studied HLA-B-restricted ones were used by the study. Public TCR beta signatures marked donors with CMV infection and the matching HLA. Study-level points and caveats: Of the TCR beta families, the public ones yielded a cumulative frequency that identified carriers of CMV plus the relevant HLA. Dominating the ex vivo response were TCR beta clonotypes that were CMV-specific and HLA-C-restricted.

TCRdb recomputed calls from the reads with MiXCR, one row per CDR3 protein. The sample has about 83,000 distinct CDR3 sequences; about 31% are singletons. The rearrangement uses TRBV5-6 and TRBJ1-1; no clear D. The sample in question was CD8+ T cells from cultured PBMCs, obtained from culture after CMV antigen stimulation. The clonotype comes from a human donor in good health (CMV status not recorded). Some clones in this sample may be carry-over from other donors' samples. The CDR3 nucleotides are TGTGCCAGCAGCTCCGTACCGTTTACCACTGAAGCTTTCTTT. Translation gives CASSSVPFTTEAFF.